This TCR beta chain was recovered during a study of blood T cell repertoires in COVID-19. Study at large: Spain, Italy and the United States supplied samples that represented acute and convalescent COVID-19. Sources were T cells, B-cell-depleted T cells, or PBMCs; the material itself was cDNA or gDNA.

Authors' analysis steps: How many nucleated cells were present was estimated from reference gene primer amplification. Assay used: immunoSEQ multiplex PCR; TCRdb lists only in-frame clones, some missing. V and J calls and clone size come straight from that table; D and trimming were deduced from the DNA. The table shows approximately 50,000 clones, with about 80% occurring only once. The CDR3 extends over 11 amino acids. The V gene lost 10 bases and the J gene lost 7 bases, with 13 bases spanning the gap. Looked up from germline, CDR1 is SEHNR and CDR2 is FQNEAQ (reference sequence). The receptor's source is a man aged 65 to 79 with acute or convalescent COVID-19. This rearrangement joins TRBV7-9 to TRBJ1-2, with a possible D match to TRBD1 (6 bases). Input material: peripheral blood. DNA for the CDR3: TGTGCCACCGAGCAGGGGTTTGGCTACACCTTC. Protein: CATEQGFGYTF.